Listed below are T cell receptor beta chains from one sample, sequenced in a study of blood T cells in healthy people across ages. MiXCR, run by TCRdb on the 5' RACE reads, gives a single entry per CDR3 protein. Counted here are hundreds of thousands of distinct CDR3 sequences, over 45% occurring once; the ten biggest clones make up roughly 20%. What was sequenced was blood. Receptors were obtained from a man aged 25 to 45 in good health. Both conserved end residues are part of each CDR3. D genes are given only for firm matches. Some rows have no size entry. The others give once, few or many, or a class for an expanded clone.

v_gene	d_gene	abundance	j_gene	CDR3nt	CDR3aa
TRBV4-3	.	few	TRBJ2-3	TGCGCCAGCAGCCAAGTCGAGTTTACAGATACGCAGTATTTT	CASSQVEFTDTQYF
TRBV13	.	few	TRBJ2-7	TGTGCCAGCAGCCTCCAATTACGCGAGCAGTACTTC	CASSLQLREQYF
TRBV3-1	.	.	TRBJ2-1	TGTGCCAGCAGCCACAGACTCAACAATGAGCAGTTCTTC	CASSHRLNNEQFF
TRBV7-2	TRBD1	once	TRBJ2-7	TGTGCCAGCAGCTTAGGACAGGGTCAAATAGGCTACGAGCAGTACTTC	CASSLGQGQIGYEQYF
TRBV5-1	TRBD2	.	TRBJ2-1	TGCGCCAGCAGCTTGAACAGCGGGAGCACCTACAATGAGCAGTCCTTC	CASSLNSGSTYNEQSF
TRBV12-3/TRBV12-4	TRBD1	.	TRBJ1-2	TGTGCCAGCAGATCAAGCGACAGGGGTACGTCGTATGGCTACACCTTC	CASRSSDRGTSYGYTF
TRBV6-5	TRBD2	few	TRBJ2-1	TGTGCCAGCAGTTACGGTGTAGCGGGTCCGTCCAATGAGCAGTTCTTC	CASSYGVAGPSNEQFF
TRBV10-3	.	.	TRBJ2-3	TGTGCCATCAGTGCTTGGGCGGGGAACACAGATACGCAGTATTTT	CAISAWAGNTDTQYF
TRBV9	TRBD1	.	TRBJ2-7	TGTGCCAGCAGCCTTGGGACAGGGGAGGGCGAGCAGTACTTC	CASSLGTGEGEQYF
TRBV20-1	.	.	TRBJ1-4	TGCAGTGCCAGGTTGACCTGGGAAGGGGCGGGCGAAAAACTGTTTTTT	CSARLTWEGAGEKLFF
TRBV7-2	.	few	TRBJ1-2	TGTGCCAGCCAGACGTCCGGGGCGGCCTATGGCTACACCTTC	CASQTSGAAYGYTF
TRBV28	.	.	TRBJ2-5	TGTGCCAGCAGTTACCGGGACTGGCGAGAGACCCAGTACTTC	CASSYRDWRETQYF
TRBV7-2	TRBD2	.	TRBJ2-5	TGTGCCAGCAGCTGCGGGGGGGACCTAAAAGAGACCCAGTACTTC	CASSCGGDLKETQYF
TRBV25-1	.	.	TRBJ2-1	TGTGCCAGCAGTGGTTCAGGGCTCCGTGAGCAGTTCTTT	CASSGSGLREQFF
TRBV12-3/TRBV12-4	TRBD2	.	TRBJ2-3	TGTGCCAGCAGTCCTAGCGGGTCGGGAACCGAGACGCAGTATTTT	CASSPSGSGTETQYF
TRBV27	.	few	TRBJ2-3	TGTGCCAGCGGTCGTGGGGGCACGCAGTATTTT	CASGRGGTQYF